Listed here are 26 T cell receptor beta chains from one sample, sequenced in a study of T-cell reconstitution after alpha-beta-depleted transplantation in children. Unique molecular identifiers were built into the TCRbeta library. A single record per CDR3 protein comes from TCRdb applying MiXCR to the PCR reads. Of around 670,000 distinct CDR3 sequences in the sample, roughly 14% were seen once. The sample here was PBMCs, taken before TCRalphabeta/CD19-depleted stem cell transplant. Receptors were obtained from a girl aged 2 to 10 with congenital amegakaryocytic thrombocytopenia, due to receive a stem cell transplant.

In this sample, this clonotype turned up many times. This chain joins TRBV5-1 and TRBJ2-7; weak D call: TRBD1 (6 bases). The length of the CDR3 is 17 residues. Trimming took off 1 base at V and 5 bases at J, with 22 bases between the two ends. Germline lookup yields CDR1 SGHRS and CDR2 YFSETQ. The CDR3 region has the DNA TGCGCCAGCAGCTTGCAAGCCGCAGGGGCCGTTGCTAACGAGCAGTACTTC. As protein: CASSLQAAGAVANEQYF.

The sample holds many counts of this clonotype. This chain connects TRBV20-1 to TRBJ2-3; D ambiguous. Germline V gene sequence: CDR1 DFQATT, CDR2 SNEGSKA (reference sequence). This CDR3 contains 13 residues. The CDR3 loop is CSAEVESTDTQYF. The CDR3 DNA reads TGCAGCGCCGAGGTCGAGAGCACAGATACGCAGTATTTT.

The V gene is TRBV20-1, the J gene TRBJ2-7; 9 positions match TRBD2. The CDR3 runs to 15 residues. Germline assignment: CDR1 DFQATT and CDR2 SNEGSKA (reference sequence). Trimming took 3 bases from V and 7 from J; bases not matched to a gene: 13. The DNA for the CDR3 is TGCAGTGCTAGCCCCTTTGTGGCGGGAGGGCAGGAGCAGTACTTC. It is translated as CSASPFVAGGQEQYF.

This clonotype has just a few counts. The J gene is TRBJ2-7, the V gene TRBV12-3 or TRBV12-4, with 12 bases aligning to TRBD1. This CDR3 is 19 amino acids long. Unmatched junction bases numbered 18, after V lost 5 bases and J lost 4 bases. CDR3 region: CASSKTTGTGGLRSYEQYF. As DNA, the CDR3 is TGTGCCAGCAGTAAAACGACCGGGACAGGGGGCCTCCGGTCATACGAGCAGTACTTC.

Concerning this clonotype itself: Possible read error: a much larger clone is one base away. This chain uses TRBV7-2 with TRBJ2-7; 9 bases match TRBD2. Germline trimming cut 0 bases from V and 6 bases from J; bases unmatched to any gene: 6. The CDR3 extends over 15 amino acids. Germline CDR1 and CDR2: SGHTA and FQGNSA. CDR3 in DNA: TGTGCCAGCAGCTTAGCAATAGCGGGAGCCCGCGAGCAGTACTTC. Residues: CASSLAIAGAREQYF.

As DNA, the CDR3 is TGTGCCGCAACAGGGACAACTGAAGCTTTCTTT. It encodes CAATGTTEAFF. This chain connects TRBV10-3 to TRBJ1-1; tentatively, D is TRBD1 (6 bases). Germline lookup yields CDR1 ENHRY and CDR2 SYGVKD. The V and J ends lost 11 bases and 5 bases respectively, with 12 bases between them. This CDR3 spans 11 amino acids.

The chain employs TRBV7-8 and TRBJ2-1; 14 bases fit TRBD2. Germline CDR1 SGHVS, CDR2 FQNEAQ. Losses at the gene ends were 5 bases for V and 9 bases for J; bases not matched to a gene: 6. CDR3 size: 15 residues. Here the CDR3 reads CASSKPGLAGAEQFF. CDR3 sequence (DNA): TGTGCCAGCAGCAAACCGGGACTAGCGGGAGCTGAGCAGTTCTTC.

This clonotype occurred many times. The CDR3 sequence is CASSLSTSSNEQFF. The CDR3, as DNA: TGTGCCAGCAGCTTATCGACTAGCTCCAATGAGCAGTTCTTC. V usage is TRBV7-6 and J usage is TRBJ2-1; TRBD2 matches 7 bases. The V gene's germline CDR1 is SGHVS and CDR2 FNYEAQ. This CDR3 region has 14 residues. V shed 2 bases, J shed 6 bases, and the junction held 4 bases outside the gene matches.

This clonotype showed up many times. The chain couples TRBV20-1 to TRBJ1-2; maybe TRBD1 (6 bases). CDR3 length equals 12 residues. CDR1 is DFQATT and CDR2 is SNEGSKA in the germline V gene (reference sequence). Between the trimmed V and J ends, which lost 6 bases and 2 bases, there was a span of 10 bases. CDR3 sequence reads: CSAGGRNYGYTF. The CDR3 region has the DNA TGCAGTGCGGGGGGCCGGAACTATGGCTACACCTTC.

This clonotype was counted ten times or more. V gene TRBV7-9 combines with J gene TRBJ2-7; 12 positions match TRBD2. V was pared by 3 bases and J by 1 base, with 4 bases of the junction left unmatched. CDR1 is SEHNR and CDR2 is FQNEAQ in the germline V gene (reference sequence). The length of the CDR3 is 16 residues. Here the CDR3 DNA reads TGTGCCAGCAGCTTGTTACTAGCGGGAGGATCCTACGAGCAGTACTTC. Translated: CASSLLLAGGSYEQYF.

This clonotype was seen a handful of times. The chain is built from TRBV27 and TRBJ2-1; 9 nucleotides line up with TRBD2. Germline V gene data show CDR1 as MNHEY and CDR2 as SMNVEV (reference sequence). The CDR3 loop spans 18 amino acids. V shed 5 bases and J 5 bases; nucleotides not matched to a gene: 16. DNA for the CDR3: TGTGCCAGCAGTGTGGGGCTAGCGGGATGGAGGAAGGACAATGAGCAGTTCTTC. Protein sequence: CASSVGLAGWRKDNEQFF.

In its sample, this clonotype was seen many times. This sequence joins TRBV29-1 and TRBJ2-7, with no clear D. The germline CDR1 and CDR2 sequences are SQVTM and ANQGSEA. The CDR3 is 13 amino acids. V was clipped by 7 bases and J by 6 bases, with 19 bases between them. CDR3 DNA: TGCAGCGCCGTACTTTGGGGTCTCGGCGAGCAGTACTTC. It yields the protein CSAVLWGLGEQYF.

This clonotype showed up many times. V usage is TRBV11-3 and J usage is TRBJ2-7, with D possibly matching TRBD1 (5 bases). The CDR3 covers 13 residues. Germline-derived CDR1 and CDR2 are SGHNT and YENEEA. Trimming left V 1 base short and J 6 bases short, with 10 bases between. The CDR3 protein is CASSLGTGSEQYF. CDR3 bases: TGTGCCAGCAGCTTAGGTACAGGTTCCGAGCAGTACTTC. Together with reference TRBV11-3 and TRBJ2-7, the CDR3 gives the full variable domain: EAGVVQSPRYKIIEKKQPVAFWCNPISGHNTLYWYLQNLGQGPELLIRYENEEAVDDSQLPKDRFSAERLKGVDSTLKIQPAELGDSAVYLCASSLGTGSEQYFGPGTRLTVT.

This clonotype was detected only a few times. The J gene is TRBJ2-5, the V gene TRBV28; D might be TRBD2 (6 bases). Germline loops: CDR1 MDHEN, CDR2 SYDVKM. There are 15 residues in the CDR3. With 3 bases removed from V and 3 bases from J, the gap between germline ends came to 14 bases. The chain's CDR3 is CASSLTGDGEETQYF. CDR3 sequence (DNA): TGTGCCAGCAGTTTGACGGGAGATGGGGAAGAGACCCAGTACTTC.

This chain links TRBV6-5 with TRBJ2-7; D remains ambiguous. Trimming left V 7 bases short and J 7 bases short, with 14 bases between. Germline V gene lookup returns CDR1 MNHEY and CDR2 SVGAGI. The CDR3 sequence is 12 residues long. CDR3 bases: TGTGCCAGCACCTCCCGTCTGGAAGAGCAGTACTTC. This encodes CASTSRLEEQYF.

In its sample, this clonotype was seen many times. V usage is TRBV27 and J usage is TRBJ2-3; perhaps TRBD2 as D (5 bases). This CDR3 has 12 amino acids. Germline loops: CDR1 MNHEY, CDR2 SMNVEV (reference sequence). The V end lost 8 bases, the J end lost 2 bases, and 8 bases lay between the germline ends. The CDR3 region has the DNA TGTGCCAGCGGACTGATCACAGATACGCAGTATTTT. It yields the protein CASGLITDTQYF.

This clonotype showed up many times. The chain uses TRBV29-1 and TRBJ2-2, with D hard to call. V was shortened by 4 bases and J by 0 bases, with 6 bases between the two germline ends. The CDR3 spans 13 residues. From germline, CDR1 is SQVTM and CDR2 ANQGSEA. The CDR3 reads CSVGATNTGELFF. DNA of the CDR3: TGCAGCGTTGGGGCGACGAACACCGGGGAGCTGTTTTTT.

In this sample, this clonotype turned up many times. Here the CDR3 reads CSARERGGSYNEQFF. CDR3 nucleotide sequence: TGCAGTGCAAGGGAGCGGGGGGGGTCCTACAATGAGCAGTTCTTC. V and J are TRBV20-1 and TRBJ2-1; 10 bases agree with TRBD2. Germline-derived CDR1 and CDR2 are DFQATT and SNEGSKA (reference sequence). The CDR3 totals 15 residues. The ends lost 6 bases at V and 1 base at J; junction bases unmatched: 6.

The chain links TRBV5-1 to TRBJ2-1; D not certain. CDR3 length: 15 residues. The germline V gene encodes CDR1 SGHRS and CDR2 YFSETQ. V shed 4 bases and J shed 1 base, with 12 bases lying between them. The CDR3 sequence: CASSRVRSSYNEQFF. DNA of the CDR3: TGCGCCAGCAGCAGGGTAAGGAGTTCCTACAATGAGCAGTTCTTC.

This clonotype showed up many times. CDR3 amino acids: CASSLGQGGNQPQHF. CDR3 coding DNA: TGCGCCAGCAGCTTGGGACAGGGAGGCAATCAGCCCCAGCATTTT. The rearrangement uses TRBV5-1 and TRBJ1-5, with 7 bases that match TRBD1. Germline-derived CDR1 and CDR2 are SGHRS and YFSETQ. V lost 0 bases to trimming and J lost 2 bases; unmatched junction nucleotides: 2. The length of the CDR3 is 15 residues.

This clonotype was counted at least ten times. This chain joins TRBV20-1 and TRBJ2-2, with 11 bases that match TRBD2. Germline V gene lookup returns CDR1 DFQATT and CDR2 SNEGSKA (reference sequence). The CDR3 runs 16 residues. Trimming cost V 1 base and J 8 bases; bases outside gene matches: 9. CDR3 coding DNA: TGCAGTGCTAGAGCCCCTCTAGCGGGAGGATGGGGGGAGCTGTTTTTT. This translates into CSARAPLAGGWGELFF.

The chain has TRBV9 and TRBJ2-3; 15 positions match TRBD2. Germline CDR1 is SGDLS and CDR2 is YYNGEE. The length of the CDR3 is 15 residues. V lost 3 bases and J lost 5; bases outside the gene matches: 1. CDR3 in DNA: TGTGCCAGCAGCGGGGGACTAGCGGGAGGAGATACGCAGTATTTT. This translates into CASSGGLAGGDTQYF.

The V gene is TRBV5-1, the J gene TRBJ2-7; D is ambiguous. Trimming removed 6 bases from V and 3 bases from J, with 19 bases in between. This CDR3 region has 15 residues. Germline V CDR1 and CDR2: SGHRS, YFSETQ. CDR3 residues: CASTPGMGSFYEQYF. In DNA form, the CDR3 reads TGCGCCAGCACCCCAGGTATGGGCAGCTTCTACGAGCAGTACTTC.

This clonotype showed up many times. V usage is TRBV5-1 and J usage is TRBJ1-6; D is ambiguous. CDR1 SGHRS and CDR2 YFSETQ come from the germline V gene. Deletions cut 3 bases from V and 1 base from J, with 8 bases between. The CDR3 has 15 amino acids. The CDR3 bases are TGCGCCAGCAGCTCAGAGCGGTCCTATAATTCACCCCTCCACTTT. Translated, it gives CASSSERSYNSPLHF.

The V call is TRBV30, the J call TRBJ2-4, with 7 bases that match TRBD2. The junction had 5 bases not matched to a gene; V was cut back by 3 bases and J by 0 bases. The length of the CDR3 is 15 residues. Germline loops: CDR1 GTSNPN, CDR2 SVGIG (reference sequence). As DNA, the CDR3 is TGTGCCTGGAGCCCGCGGGGGTTAGCCAAAAACATTCAGTACTTC. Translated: CAWSPRGLAKNIQYF.

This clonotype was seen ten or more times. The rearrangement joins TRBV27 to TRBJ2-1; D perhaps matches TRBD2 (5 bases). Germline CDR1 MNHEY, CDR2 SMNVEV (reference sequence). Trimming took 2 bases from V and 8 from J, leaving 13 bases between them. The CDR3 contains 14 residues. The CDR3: CASSLVEGSDEQFF. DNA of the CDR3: TGTGCCAGCAGTTTAGTTGAGGGCTCGGATGAGCAGTTCTTC.